This T cell receptor beta chain originates from a study of OX40 agonist ivuxolimab in advanced cancers. Germline assignment: CDR1 PRHDT and CDR2 FYEKMQ (reference sequence). There are 14 residues in the CDR3. After removal of 8 bases from V and 8 bases from J, the junction contained 14 bases not matched to a gene. The repertoire was sequenced with immunoSEQ multiplex PCR; TCRdb's copy has only in-frame clones and lacks some. The repertoire has roughly 36,000 clones, about 83% of them found once; the top ten carry 1.5% to 2%. This sample comprised CD4+ or CD8+ T cells sorted from blood, obtained in a trial of the OX40 agonist ivuxolimab. The clonotype comes from an adult with an advanced solid tumor such as melanoma, head and neck, liver or kidney cancer. V gene TRBV13 combines with J gene TRBJ1-2; TRBD1 matches at 7 bases. The CDR3 DNA follows: TGTGCCAGCGGATCAAATGCGGACAGGATCGGCTACACCTTC. Translating it yields CASGSNADRIGYTF.